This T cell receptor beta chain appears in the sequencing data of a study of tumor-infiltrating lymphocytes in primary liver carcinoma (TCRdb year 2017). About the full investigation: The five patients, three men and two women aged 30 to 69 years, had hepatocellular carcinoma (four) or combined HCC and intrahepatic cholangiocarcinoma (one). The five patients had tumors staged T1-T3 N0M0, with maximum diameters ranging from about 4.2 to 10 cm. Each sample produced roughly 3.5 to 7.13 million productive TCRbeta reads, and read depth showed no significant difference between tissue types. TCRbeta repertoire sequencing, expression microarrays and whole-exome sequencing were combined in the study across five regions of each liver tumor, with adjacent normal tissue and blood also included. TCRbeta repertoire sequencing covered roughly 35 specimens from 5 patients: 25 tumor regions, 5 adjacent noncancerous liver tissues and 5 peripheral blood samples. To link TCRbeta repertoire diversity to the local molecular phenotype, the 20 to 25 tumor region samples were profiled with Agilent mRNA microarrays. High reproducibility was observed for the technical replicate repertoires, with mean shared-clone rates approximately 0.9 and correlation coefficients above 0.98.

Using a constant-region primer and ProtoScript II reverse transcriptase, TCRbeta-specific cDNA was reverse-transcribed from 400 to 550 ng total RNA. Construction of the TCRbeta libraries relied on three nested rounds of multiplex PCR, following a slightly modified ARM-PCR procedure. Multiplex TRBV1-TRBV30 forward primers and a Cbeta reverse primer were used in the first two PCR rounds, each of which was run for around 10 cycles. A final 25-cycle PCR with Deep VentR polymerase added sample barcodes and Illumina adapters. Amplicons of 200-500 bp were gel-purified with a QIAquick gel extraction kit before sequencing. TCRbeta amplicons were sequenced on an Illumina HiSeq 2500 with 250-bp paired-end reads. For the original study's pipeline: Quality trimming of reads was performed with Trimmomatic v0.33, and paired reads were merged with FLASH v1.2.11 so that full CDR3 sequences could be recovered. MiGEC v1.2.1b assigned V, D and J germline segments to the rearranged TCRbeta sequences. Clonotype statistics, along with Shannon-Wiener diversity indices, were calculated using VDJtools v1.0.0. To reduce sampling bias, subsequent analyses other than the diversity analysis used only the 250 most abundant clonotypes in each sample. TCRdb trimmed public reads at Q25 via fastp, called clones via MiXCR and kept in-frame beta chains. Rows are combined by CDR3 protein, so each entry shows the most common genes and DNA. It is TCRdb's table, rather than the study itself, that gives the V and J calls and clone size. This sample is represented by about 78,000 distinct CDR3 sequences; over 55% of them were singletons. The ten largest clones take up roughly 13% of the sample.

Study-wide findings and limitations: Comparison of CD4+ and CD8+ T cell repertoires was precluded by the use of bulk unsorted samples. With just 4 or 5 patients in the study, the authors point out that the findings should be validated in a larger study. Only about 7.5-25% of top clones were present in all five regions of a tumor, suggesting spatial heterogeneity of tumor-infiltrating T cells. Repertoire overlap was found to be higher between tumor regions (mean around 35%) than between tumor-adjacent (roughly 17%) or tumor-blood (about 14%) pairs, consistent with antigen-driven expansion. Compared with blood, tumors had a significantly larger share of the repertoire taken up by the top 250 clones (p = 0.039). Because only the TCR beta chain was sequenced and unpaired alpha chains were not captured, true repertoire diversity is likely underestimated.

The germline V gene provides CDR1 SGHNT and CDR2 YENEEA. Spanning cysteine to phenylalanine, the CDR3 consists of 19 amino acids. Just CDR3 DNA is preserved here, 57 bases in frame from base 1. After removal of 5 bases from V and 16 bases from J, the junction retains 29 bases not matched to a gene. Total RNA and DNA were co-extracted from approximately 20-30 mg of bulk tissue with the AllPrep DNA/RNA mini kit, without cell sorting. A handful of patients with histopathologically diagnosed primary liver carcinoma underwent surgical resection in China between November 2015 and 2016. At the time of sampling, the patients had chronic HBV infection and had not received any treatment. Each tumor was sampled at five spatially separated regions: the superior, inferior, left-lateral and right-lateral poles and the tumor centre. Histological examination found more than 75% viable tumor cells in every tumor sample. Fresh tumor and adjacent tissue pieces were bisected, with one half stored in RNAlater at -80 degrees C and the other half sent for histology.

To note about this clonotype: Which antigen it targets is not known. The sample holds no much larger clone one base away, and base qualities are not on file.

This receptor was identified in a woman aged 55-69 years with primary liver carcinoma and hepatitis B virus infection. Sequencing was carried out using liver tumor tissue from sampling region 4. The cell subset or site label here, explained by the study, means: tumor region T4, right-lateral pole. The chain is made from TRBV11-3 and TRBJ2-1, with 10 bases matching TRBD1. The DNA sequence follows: TGTGCCAGCAGCGCCGGACAGGGGGGACTAACGGGAGGATTCAATGGGCACTTCTTC. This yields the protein CASSAGQGGLTGGFNGHFF. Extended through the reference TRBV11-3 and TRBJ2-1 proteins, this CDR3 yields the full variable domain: EAGVVQSPRYKIIEKKQPVAFWCNPISGHNTLYWYLQNLGQGPELLIRYENEEAVDDSQLPKDRFSAERLKGVDSTLKIQPAELGDSAVYLCASSAGQGGLTGGFNGHFFGPGTRLTVL.